In this sample, the clone carrying this TCR beta chain turned up once. Antigen unknown. Second-dose timings of about 4 or about 12 weeks were pooled. TCRdb's copy holds only in-frame clones and misses some; the assay was immunoSEQ multiplex PCR. The table records about 130,000 clones, around 85% of them present only once. The data were obtained in a study of T cell responses to AZD1222 COVID-19 vaccine. Broader study findings: The reported proportion of spike-specific TCRs targeting unmutated variant regions was nearly half. It should be noted that donors were predominantly white British and more often female, and clonal diversity was possibly underestimated.

The CDR3 covers 13 residues. The V and J ends lost 5 bases and 5 bases respectively, with 10 bases between them. CDR1 and CDR2 from the germline V gene are SGHTA and FQGNSA. The sequence came from an adult who received the AZD1222 COVID-19 vaccine. Sequenced here: peripheral blood, sampled 28 days after the second AZD1222 dose. The chain links TRBV7-2 to TRBJ2-1; D not certain. As DNA, the CDR3 is TGTGCCAGCAGCGCGTTGGTACACAATGAGCAGTTCTTC. Protein: CASSALVHNEQFF.